This T cell receptor (beta chain) was captured in a study of shared clonotypes between healthy human individuals. The length of the CDR3 is 13 residues. Trimming removed 3 bases at V and 5 bases at J, with 8 bases between. Germline CDR1 is LNHDA and CDR2 is SQIVND (reference sequence). Assay execution proceeded at the deep level. Profiled with immunoSEQ multiplex PCR; TCRdb holds only in-frame clones, not every one. In the table there are approximately 2.4 million clones, approximately 96% of which are singletons. This clone was observed a few times. The identical CDR3 is also encoded by other nucleotide sequences in the sample.

Source material: naive CD4+ T cells sorted from blood. As to subset: CD45RA+ positively selected. The chain couples TRBV19 to TRBJ1-5; a possible D gene is TRBD1 (5 bases). The sequence came from a man aged 18 to 30 in good health. CDR3 nucleotide sequence: TGTGCCAGTAGTATCGACAGCTATCAGCCCCAGCATTTT. Amino acid sequence: CASSIDSYQPQHF.